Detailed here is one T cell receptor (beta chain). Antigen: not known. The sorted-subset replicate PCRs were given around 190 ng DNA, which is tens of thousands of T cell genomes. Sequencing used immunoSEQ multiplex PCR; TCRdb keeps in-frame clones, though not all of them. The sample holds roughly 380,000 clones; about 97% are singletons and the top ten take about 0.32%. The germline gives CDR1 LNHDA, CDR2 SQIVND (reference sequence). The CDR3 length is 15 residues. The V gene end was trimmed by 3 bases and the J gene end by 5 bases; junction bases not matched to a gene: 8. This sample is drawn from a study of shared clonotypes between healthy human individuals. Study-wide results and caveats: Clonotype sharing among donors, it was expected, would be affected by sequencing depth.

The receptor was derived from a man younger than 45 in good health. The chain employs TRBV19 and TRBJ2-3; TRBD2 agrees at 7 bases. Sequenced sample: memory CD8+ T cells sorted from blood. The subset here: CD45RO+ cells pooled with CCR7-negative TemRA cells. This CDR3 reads CASSIPRLAGDTQYF. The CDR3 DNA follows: TGTGCCAGTAGTATTCCGCGGTTAGCGGGAGATACGCAGTATTTT. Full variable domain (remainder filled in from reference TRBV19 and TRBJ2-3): DGGITQSPKYLFRKEGQNVTLSCEQNLNHDAMYWYRQDPGQGLRLIYYSQIVNDFQKGDIAEGYSVSREKKESFPLTVTSAQKNPTAFYLCASSIPRLAGDTQYFGPGTRLTVL.